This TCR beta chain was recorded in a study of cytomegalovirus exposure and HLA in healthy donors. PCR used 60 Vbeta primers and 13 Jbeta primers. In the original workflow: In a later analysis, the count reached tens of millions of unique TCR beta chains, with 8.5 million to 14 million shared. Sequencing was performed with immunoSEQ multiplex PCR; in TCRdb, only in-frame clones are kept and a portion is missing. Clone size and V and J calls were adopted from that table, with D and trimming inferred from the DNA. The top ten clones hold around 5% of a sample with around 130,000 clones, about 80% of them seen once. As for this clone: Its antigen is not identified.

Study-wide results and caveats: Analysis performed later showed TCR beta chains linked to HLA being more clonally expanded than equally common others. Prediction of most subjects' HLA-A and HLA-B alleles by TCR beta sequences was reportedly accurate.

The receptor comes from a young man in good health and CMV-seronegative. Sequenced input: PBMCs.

CDR3 amino acids: CASSRVAGIDEQYF. DNA for the CDR3: TGCGCCAGCAGCCGCGTGGCGGGAATCGACGAGCAGTACTTC. The gene calls are TRBV4-1 and TRBJ2-5; D is perhaps TRBD2 (6 bases). With the DNA end fitting TRBJ2-7 better, the J assignment may be wrong. Per germline, CDR1 MGHRA and CDR2 YSYEKL. The CDR3 is 14 residues long.